Shown below are 17 T cell receptor beta chains from a single sample sequenced in a study of vaccination effects on CD4 cells after COVID-19. With 10 to 11 days of culture completed, CD4+ T cells were isolated. The method was immunoSEQ multiplex PCR; TCRdb's version includes in-frame clones alone and lacks a portion of them. The sample has tens of thousands of clones, under 85% seen once; the top ten hold under 25%. Which antigens these TCRs recognize remains unknown. The sample consisted of CD4+ T cells from PBMCs cultured without peptide, taken before COVID-19 vaccination. The receptors here all came from a human donor who had a prior SARS-CoV-2 infection.

This clone was seen more than once but under ten times. The genes are TRBV19 and TRBJ1-2, with D hard to call. CDR3 length: 15 residues. The V gene lost 1 base and the J gene lost 4 bases, with 13 bases spanning the gap. Germline CDR1 is LNHDA and CDR2 is SQIVND (reference sequence). The CDR3 DNA reads as TGTGCCAGTAGTATAGTCCTTTACCCCGGCTATGGCTACACCTTC. It encodes CASSIVLYPGYGYTF.

This chain uses TRBV7-9 with TRBJ2-7, with 9 bases fitting TRBD2. The J segment lost 2 bases and the V segment lost 3 bases, leaving 17 bases of the junction unmatched. CDR3 length: 19 residues. Germline values: CDR1 SEHNR, CDR2 FQNEAQ (reference sequence). In DNA form, the CDR3 reads TGTGCCAGCAGCTTCTCCCCGGGGGACGGGGCTAGCGGGACCTACGAGCAGTACTTC. It is translated as CASSFSPGDGASGTYEQYF.

The genes are TRBV15 and TRBJ2-7, with D unclear. V lost 0 bases and J lost 2, with 11 bases in between. The CDR3 has 15 residues. The germline V gene has CDR1 LNHNV and CDR2 YYDKDF (reference sequence). CDR3 sequence reads: CATSRDPLRPYEQYF. The DNA for the CDR3 is TGTGCCACCAGCAGAGACCCTTTGAGGCCCTACGAGCAGTACTTC.

The chain uses TRBV5-6 and TRBJ2-5, with TRBD2 matching over 11 bases. Per the germline V gene, CDR1 is SGHDT and CDR2 is YYEEEE. V lost 4 bases and J lost 5; bases outside the gene matches: 19. The CDR3 loop spans 19 amino acids. CDR3 sequence: CASSPPLSLAGGIQETQYF. The DNA of the CDR3 is TGTGCCAGCAGCCCACCTCTGTCCCTAGCGGGAGGTATACAGGAGACCCAGTACTTC. The entire variable domain, with the rest obtained from reference TRBV5-6 and TRBJ2-5, is as follows: DAGVTQSPTHLIKTRGQQVTLRCSPKSGHDTVSWYQQALGQGPQFIFQYYEEEERQRGNFPDRFSGHQFPNYSSELNVNALLLGDSALYLCASSPPLSLAGGIQETQYFGPGTRLLVL.

In its sample, this clone was seen once. This chain uses TRBV20-1 with TRBJ1-1; TRBD1 agrees at 7 bases. V was pared by 3 bases and J by 4 bases, with 8 bases of the junction left unmatched. Germline CDR1 reads DFQATT; CDR2 reads SNEGSKA (reference sequence). The CDR3 extends over 14 amino acids. The CDR3 nucleotides are TGCAGTGCTAGTCACTTGGACAGGACCACTGAAGCTTTCTTT. Its protein is CSASHLDRTTEAFF.

The V gene is TRBV5-8, the J gene TRBJ2-1; no definite D call. Germline CDR1 is SGHTS and CDR2 is YDEGEE. The CDR3 extends over 13 amino acids. The V end was cut by 4 bases, the J end by 4 bases, with 9 bases between. The chain's CDR3 is CASSPGLYNEQFF. The CDR3 bases are TGTGCCAGCAGCCCAGGTTTGTACAATGAGCAGTTCTTC. Full variable domain (rest looked up from reference TRBV5-8 and TRBJ2-1): EAGVTQSPTHLIKTRGQQATLRCSPISGHTSVYWYQQALGLGLQFLLWYDEGEERNRGNFPPRFSGRQFPNYSSELNVNALELEDSALYLCASSPGLYNEQFFGPGTRLTVL.

V gene TRBV7-9 combines with J gene TRBJ2-5; the D gene is possibly TRBD1 (6 bases). Trimming cost V 5 bases and J 5 bases, with 9 bases left between them. This CDR3 contains 12 residues. Germline V gene lookup returns CDR1 SEHNR and CDR2 FQNEAQ (reference sequence). The CDR3 protein is CASSPRGETQYF. CDR3 in DNA: TGTGCCAGCAGCCCTAGGGGGGAGACCCAGTACTTC. The full variable domain, completed using reference TRBV7-9 and TRBJ2-5, is DTGVSQNPRHKITKRGQNVTFRCDPISEHNRLYWYRQTLGQGPEFLTYFQNEAQLEKSRLLSDRFSAERPKGSFSTLEIQRTEQGDSAMYLCASSPRGETQYFGPGTRLLVL.

The chain is built from TRBV6-1 and TRBJ2-7, with 9 positions matching TRBD1. Germline V gene data show CDR1 as MNHNS and CDR2 as SASEGT. Trimming at V came to 2 bases and at J to 2 bases, leaving 7 bases not matched to a gene. The CDR3 spans 16 residues. CDR3 sequence (DNA): TGTGCCAGCAGTGAACCCAAGGGACAGGGACCCTACGAGCAGTACTTC. It encodes CASSEPKGQGPYEQYF.

V is TRBV7-8 and J is TRBJ1-2; D perhaps matches TRBD1 (6 bases). This CDR3 contains 15 residues. The germline V and J ends were trimmed by 1 base and 3 bases, with 12 bases remaining between them. CDR1 SGHVS and CDR2 FQNEAQ come from the germline V gene. Here the CDR3 reads CASSLGQALYYGYTF. Here the CDR3 DNA reads TGTGCCAGCAGCTTAGGACAGGCTCTTTACTATGGCTACACCTTC.

This sequence joins TRBV13 and TRBJ2-7; D is unclear. The CDR3 has 19 amino acids. V was cut by 2 bases and J by 1 base, with 24 bases left in between. In germline, CDR1 is PRHDT, CDR2 FYEKMQ (reference sequence). The CDR3 here is CASSLMSGDLPLDSYEQYF. CDR3 in DNA: TGTGCCAGCAGCTTAATGTCAGGAGACCTCCCCCTTGATTCCTACGAGCAGTACTTC. Filled out from reference TRBV13 and TRBJ2-7, the complete variable domain reads AAGVIQSPRHLIKEKRETATLKCYPIPRHDTVYWYQQGPGQDPQFLISFYEKMQSDKGSIPDRFSAQQFSDYHSELNMSSLELGDSALYFCASSLMSGDLPLDSYEQYFGPGTRLTVT.

This clone was counted only a few times. This chain links TRBV6-6 with TRBJ1-5, with no clear D. The CDR3 totals 14 residues. CDR1 is MNHNY and CDR2 is SVGAGI in the germline V gene (reference sequence). V lost 6 bases and J 5 bases, leaving 14 bases between the germline ends. The DNA of the CDR3 is TGTGCCAGCAGCCCCCCCGGGGTTGATCAGCCCCAGCATTTT. Protein product: CASSPPGVDQPQHF.

This chain links TRBV9 with TRBJ1-2; TRBD1 is a possible D gene (5 bases). Trimming stripped 0 bases from V and 3 bases from J, with 9 bases between. The CDR3 spans 14 residues. Germline V gene lookup returns CDR1 SGDLS and CDR2 YYNGEE. The CDR3 protein is CASSVAVRDYGYTF. The DNA for the CDR3 is TGTGCCAGCAGCGTAGCTGTCAGGGACTATGGCTACACCTTC.

This chain uses TRBV7-2 with TRBJ1-2; 7 bases are a match to TRBD1. Germline trimming cut 5 bases from V and 7 bases from J; bases unmatched to any gene: 10. This CDR3 comprises 14 residues. CDR1 is SGHTA, CDR2 FQGNSA, per germline. This CDR3 is CASSPRRQGVGYTF. CDR3 nucleotides: TGTGCCAGCAGCCCCCGCCGACAGGGAGTTGGCTACACCTTC.

The rearrangement links TRBV5-5 to TRBJ2-2, with 8 bases that match TRBD2. V trimming: 2 bases; J trimming: 3 bases; junction bases outside the gene matches: 6. CDR1 and CDR2 (germline): SGHKS, YYEKEE (reference sequence). This CDR3 spans 16 amino acids. CDR3 region: CASSLTGGLDTGELFF. DNA for the CDR3: TGTGCCAGCAGCTTAACGGGGGGGCTTGACACCGGGGAGCTGTTTTTT.

This clone was detected only a few times. The CDR3 reads CASSLLQGRTPATNEKLFF. The CDR3 region has the DNA TGTGCCAGCTCACTGCTCCAGGGCAGGACTCCTGCAACTAATGAAAAACTGTTTTTT. The chain has TRBV18 and TRBJ1-4, with a weak D call TRBD1 (5 bases). Germline values: CDR1 KGHSH, CDR2 LQKENI. V was trimmed by 4 bases and J by 0 bases, leaving 21 bases between them. The CDR3 has 19 residues.

This clone was found a few times. The chain uses TRBV10-3 and TRBJ2-2, with 7 bases aligning to TRBD1. This CDR3 comprises 15 residues. The ends lost 6 bases at V and 7 bases at J; junction bases unmatched: 11. Germline CDR1 reads ENHRY; CDR2 reads SYGVKD. The DNA for the CDR3 is TGTGCCATCAGGGATTCCAGGGGGTACGGCGGGGAGCTGTTTTTT. Translated: CAIRDSRGYGGELFF.

The CDR3 loop is CASSFGQGFDGGYTF. CDR3 nucleotide sequence: TGTGCCAGCAGTTTCGGGCAGGGCTTTGACGGCGGCTACACCTTC. J is TRBJ1-2 and V is TRBV27; a weak D match, TRBD1 (5 bases). The germline CDR1 and CDR2 sequences are MNHEY and SMNVEV (reference sequence). The CDR3 contains 15 residues. Trimming cost V 3 bases and J 8 bases, with 19 bases left between them.